A few counts support the clone carrying this T cell receptor beta chain. Its antigen is not known. The sample belongs to a study of CD8 T cells in ankylosing spondylitis. Study findings and constraints: Disease-linked clones were found to be CD8+ and relatively rare in peripheral blood. Within ankylosing spondylitis blood, a TCR beta motif made up of roughly eight highly homologous variants appeared to be characteristic.

MiXCR, run by TCRdb on the 5' RACE reads, gives a single entry per CDR3 protein. The sample carries 250,000 or so distinct CDR3 sequences, over 15% recorded once. V was pared by 5 bases and J by 5 bases, with 18 bases between. The CDR3 loop spans 16 amino acids. Germline loops: CDR1 SEHNR, CDR2 FQNEAQ (reference sequence). This clonotype was obtained from a male donor with ankylosing spondylitis or in good health (not recorded which). The chain uses TRBV7-9 and TRBJ1-4; D is unclear. The sequencing input was blood, either unsorted or a sorted T cell fraction (not recorded which). CDR3 protein: CASSRDSYRENEKLFF. The CDR3 coding sequence is TGTGCCAGCAGCCGGGATTCATACCGGGAAAATGAAAAACTGTTTTTT.